The 3 T cell receptor beta chains reported below all come from one sample, sequenced in a study of neurological immune-mediated disorders. Time point described: longitudinal time-point 1 (baseline). TCRdb redid the calling of the 5' RACE reads with MiXCR, one entry per CDR3 protein. The sample includes about 53,000 distinct CDR3 sequences, approximately 11% of them seen just once. Sample: PBMCs. The receptors here all came from a woman aged 40 to 50 in good health.

This clonotype was observed many times. This chain joins TRBV7-2 and TRBJ2-7; D not resolved. Trimming removed 5 bases at V and 4 bases at J, with 15 bases between. Germline V gene lookup returns CDR1 SGHTA and CDR2 FQGNSA. This CDR3 region has 14 residues. This CDR3 reads CASSLHGGPYEQYF. The CDR3 coding sequence is TGTGCCAGCAGCCTCCATGGCGGACCGTACGAGCAGTACTTC.

This clonotype was counted ten times or more. The chain joins TRBV20-1 to TRBJ1-4, with 9 bases matching TRBD1. V lost 2 bases, J lost 6 bases, and 4 bases stayed unmatched. CDR3 length: 14 amino acids. From germline, CDR1 is DFQATT and CDR2 SNEGSKA (reference sequence). This chain's CDR3 is CSARMGQGDEKLFF. CDR3 nucleotide sequence: TGCAGTGCTAGAATGGGACAGGGTGATGAAAAACTGTTTTTT.

There are many counts of this clonotype. The CDR3 here is CASNWQGASRNTIYF. As DNA, the CDR3 is TGTGCCAGCAATTGGCAGGGGGCTTCCCGAAACACCATATATTTT. V is TRBV12-3 or TRBV12-4 and J is TRBJ1-3; 8 bases are a match to TRBD1. J was trimmed by 5 bases and V by 7 bases; bases with no gene match: 10. There are 15 residues in the CDR3.